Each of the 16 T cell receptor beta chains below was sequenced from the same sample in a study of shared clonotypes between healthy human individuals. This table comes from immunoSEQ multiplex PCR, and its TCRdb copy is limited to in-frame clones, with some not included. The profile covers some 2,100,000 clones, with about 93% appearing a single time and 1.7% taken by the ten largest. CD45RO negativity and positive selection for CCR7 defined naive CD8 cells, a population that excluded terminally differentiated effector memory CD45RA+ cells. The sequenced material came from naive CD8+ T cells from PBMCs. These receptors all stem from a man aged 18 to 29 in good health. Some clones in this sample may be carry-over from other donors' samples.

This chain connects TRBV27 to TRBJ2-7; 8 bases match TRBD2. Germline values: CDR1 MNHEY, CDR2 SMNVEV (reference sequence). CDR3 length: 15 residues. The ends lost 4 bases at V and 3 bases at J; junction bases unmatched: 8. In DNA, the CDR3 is TGTGCCAGCAGTTCTCAGCGGGAGCCCGTCTACGAGCAGTACTTC. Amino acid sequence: CASSSQREPVYEQYF.

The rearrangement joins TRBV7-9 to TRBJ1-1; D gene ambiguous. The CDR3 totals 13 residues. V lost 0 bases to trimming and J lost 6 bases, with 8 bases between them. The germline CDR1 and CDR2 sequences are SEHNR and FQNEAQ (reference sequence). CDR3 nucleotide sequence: TGTGCCAGCAGCTTAGCAGGGATGCCTGAAGCTTTCTTT. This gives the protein CASSLAGMPEAFF.

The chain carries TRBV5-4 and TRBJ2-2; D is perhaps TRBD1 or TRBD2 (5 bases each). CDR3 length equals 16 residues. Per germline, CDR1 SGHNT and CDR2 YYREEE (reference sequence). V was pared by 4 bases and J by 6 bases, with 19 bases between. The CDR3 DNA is TGTGCCAGCAGCCTTCCGTCCGGGACGAAGGCCGGGGAGCTGTTTTTT. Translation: CASSLPSGTKAGELFF.

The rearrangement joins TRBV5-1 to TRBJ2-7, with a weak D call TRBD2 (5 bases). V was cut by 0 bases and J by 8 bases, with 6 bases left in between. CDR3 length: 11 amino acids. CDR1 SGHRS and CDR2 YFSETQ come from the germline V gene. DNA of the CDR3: TGCGCCAGCAGCTTGGGGACTCAGCAGTACTTC. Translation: CASSLGTQQYF.

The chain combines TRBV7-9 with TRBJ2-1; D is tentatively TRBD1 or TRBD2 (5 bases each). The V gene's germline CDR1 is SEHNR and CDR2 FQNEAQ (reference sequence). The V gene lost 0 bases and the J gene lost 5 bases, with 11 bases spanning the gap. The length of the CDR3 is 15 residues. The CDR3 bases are TGTGCCAGCAGCTTAGCGCGATCGGGACACAATGAGCAGTTCTTC. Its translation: CASSLARSGHNEQFF.

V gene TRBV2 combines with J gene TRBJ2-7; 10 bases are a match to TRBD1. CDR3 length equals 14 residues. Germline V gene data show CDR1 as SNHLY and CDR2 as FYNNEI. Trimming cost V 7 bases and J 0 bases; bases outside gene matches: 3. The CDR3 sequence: CASMRTGGSYEQYF. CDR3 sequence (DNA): TGTGCCAGCATGCGGACAGGGGGCTCCTACGAGCAGTACTTC.

CDR3 DNA: TGTGCCAGCAGTGAATATGAGGGTGACTCCTACAATGAGCAGTTCTTC. Encoded protein: CASSEYEGDSYNEQFF. The rearrangement links TRBV25-1 to TRBJ2-1, with D possibly being TRBD2 (5 bases). Germline loops: CDR1 MGHDK, CDR2 SYGVNS. V was trimmed by 0 bases and J by 0 bases, leaving 9 bases between them. The CDR3 extends over 16 amino acids.

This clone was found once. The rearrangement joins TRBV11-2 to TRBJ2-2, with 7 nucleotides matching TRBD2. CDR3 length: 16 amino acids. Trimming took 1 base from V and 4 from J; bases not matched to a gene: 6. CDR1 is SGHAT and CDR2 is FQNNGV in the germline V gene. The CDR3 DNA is TGTGCCAGCAGCTTAGTAGCGGGTTTGGGCACCGGGGAGCTGTTTTTT. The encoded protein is CASSLVAGLGTGELFF.

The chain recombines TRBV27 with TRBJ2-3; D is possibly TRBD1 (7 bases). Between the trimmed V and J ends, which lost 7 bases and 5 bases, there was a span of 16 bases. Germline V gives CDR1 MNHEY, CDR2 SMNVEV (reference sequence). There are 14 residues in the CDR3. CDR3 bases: TGTGCCAGCAAGGGCAGGGGGGCGGGAGATACGCAGTATTTT. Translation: CASKGRGAGDTQYF.

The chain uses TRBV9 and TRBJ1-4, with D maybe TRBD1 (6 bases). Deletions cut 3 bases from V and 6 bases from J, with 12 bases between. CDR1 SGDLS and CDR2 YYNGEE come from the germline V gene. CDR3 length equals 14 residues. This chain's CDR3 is CASSGGQGHEKLFF. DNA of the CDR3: TGTGCCAGCAGCGGGGGGCAGGGGCATGAAAAACTGTTTTTT.

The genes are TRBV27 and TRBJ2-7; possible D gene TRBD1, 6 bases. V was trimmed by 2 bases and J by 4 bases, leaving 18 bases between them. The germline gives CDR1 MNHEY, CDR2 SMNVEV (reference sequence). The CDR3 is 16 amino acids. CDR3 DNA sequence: TGTGCCAGCAGTTTACTTTCTTCCCAGGGACAATACGAGCAGTACTTC. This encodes CASSLLSSQGQYEQYF.

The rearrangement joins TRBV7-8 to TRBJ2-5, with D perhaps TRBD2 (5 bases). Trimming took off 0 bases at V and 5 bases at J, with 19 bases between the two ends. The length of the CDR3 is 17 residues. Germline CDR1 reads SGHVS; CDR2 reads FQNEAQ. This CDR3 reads CASSLAFRGDKRETQYF. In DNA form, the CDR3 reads TGTGCCAGCAGCTTAGCATTTCGGGGAGACAAGAGGGAGACCCAGTACTTC.

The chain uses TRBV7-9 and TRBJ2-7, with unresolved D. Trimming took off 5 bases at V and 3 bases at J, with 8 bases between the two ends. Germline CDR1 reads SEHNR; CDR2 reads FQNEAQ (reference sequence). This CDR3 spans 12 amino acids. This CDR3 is CASSSTLYEQYF. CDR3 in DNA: TGTGCCAGCAGCAGCACGCTCTACGAGCAGTACTTC.

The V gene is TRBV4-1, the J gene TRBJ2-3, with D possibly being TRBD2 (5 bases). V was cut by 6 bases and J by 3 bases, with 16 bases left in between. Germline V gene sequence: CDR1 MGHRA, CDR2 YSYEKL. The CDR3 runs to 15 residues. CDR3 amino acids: CASREGSFKTDTQYF. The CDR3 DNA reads TGCGCCAGCAGAGAGGGTAGTTTTAAAACAGATACGCAGTATTTT.

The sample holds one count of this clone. The CDR3 spells CASSQDGGGTLNGYTF. In DNA, the CDR3 is TGCGCCAGCAGCCAAGATGGGGGAGGGACCTTGAATGGCTACACCTTC. The rearrangement links TRBV4-1 to TRBJ1-2; TRBD1 is a possible D gene (5 bases). This CDR3 is built from 16 residues. Trimming stripped 0 bases from V and 6 bases from J, with 17 bases between. The germline V gene encodes CDR1 MGHRA and CDR2 YSYEKL.

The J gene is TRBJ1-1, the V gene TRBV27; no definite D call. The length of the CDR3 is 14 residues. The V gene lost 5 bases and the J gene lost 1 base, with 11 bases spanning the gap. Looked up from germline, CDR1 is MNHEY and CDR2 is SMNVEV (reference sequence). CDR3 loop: CASSPWRGNTEAFF. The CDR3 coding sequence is TGTGCCAGCAGTCCCTGGAGAGGGAACACTGAAGCTTTCTTT.